This TCR beta chain was sequenced for a study of shared clonotypes between healthy human individuals. Study at large: Each donor's CD4 naive and CD4 memory cells filled three plates apiece, CD8 naive two, and CD8 memory one.

Researchers ran the assay at a deep level. Only in-frame clones appear in the TCRdb table, and some are missing; sequencing was by immunoSEQ multiplex PCR. The sample yields about 1.9 million clones, just over 90% seen once. CD45RO-negative, CCR7-selected cells formed the naive CD8 fraction, which excluded terminally differentiated effector memory CD45RA+ cells. As to this clone: The antigen is undetermined.

Study conclusions and caveats: Shared clonotypes across all four donors exceeded non-shared ones in generation probability. Sequencing of the sorted subsets was shown by rarefaction to be incomplete despite large depth.

CDR1 and CDR2 (germline): SGHAT, FQNNGV. After removal of 1 base from V and 2 bases from J, the junction contained 7 bases not matched to a gene. This CDR3 spans 17 amino acids. Sequencing was done on a sample of naive CD8+ T cells from PBMCs. This chain connects TRBV11-2 to TRBJ2-3; 9 bases are shared with TRBD1. This TCR derives from a man between 18 and 29 years old in good health. Some clones in this sample may be carry-over from other donors' samples. In DNA form, the CDR3 reads TGTGCCAGCAGCTTAGCCCTCGGGACAGGGACCACAGATACGCAGTATTTT. Translated: CASSLALGTGTTDTQYF. Variable domain in full (rest from reference TRBV11-2 and TRBJ2-3): EAGVAQSPRYKIIEKRQSVAFWCNPISGHATLYWYQQILGQGPKLLIQFQNNGVVDDSQLPKDRFSAERLKGVDSTLKIQPAKLEDSAVYLCASSLALGTGTTDTQYFGPGTRLTVL.